This T cell receptor beta chain was recovered during a study of spatial heterogeneity in lung cancer. Study-wide findings and caveats: The study found ubiquitous expanded tumor TCRs in blood more at resection than follow-up.

A remark on this clonotype: Its antigen is still unknown.

As for time point: sample taken at primary tumor resection. Tumor, nontumor lung or frozen PBMC supplied whole RNA that was sequenced unsorted. V was cut by 0 bases and J by 8 bases, with 14 bases left in between. This CDR3 has 15 amino acids. CDR1 is LGHNA, CDR2 YSLEER, per germline. Individual TCR cDNA molecules each bore their own unique molecular identifier. Using its own MiXCR run on the 5' RACE reads, TCRdb lists one record per CDR3 protein. Of 50,000 or so distinct CDR3 sequences in the sample, around 7.6% were seen once. The sequence was collected from a female donor with early-stage non-small cell lung cancer. The gene calls are TRBV4-3 and TRBJ2-1, with no clear D. Source: PBMCs, taken at surgery. The CDR3 DNA reads as TGCGCCAGCAGCCAAGATAGGAAGGGTCGGGATGAGCAGTTCTTC. Protein product: CASSQDRKGRDEQFF.